These T cell receptor beta chains were read from a single sample in a study of siplizumab effects on memory and regulatory T cells. The repertoire was sequenced with immunoSEQ multiplex PCR; TCRdb's copy has only in-frame clones and lacks some. The sample comprises more than 85,000 clones, less than 95% of which are singletons, and over 0.55% rests with the top ten. The sequencing sample was made of Tregs sorted from blood. All receptors come from a human donor in good health. Both conserved end residues are part of each CDR3. Each record gives: V gene, J gene, D gene, clone size, CDR3 DNA, CDR3 protein. A D gene is named only where the DNA matches it firmly. Rows may omit the clone size; those that give it use once, few, many or a size class.

V: TRBV30
J: TRBJ1-1
D: NA
size: few
DNA: TGTGCCGCTAGGAGAATTGATGAAGCTTTCTTT
CDR3: CAARRIDEAFF

V: TRBV19
J: TRBJ1-1
D: TRBD1
size: NA
DNA: TGTGCCAGTAGTGACCGACAGGGGGTAATGAACACTGAAGCTTTCTTT
CDR3: CASSDRQGVMNTEAFF

V: TRBV18
J: TRBJ1-1
D: NA
size: NA
DNA: TGTGCCAGCTCACCCTTATCTGGGCCTACTGAAGCTTTCTTT
CDR3: CASSPLSGPTEAFF

V: TRBV6-1
J: TRBJ1-3
D: NA
size: NA
DNA: TGTGCCAGCAGATTGAGGGGGGGAACTGGAAACACCATATATTTT
CDR3: CASRLRGGTGNTIYF

V: TRBV6-5
J: TRBJ1-2
D: NA
size: NA
DNA: TGTGCCAGCAGCGAGTGGGGTGGTGGCTACACCTTC
CDR3: CASSEWGGGYTF

V: TRBV27
J: TRBJ2-1
D: TRBD2
size: NA
DNA: TGTGCCAGCAGTTACTCCGGGACTACCGCTTACAATGAGCAGTTCTTC
CDR3: CASSYSGTTAYNEQFF

V: TRBV11-2
J: TRBJ2-1
D: TRBD1
size: once
DNA: TGTGCCAGCAGCGCTGACAGGGGGCGCTTTTCAGTCTCGGAGCAGTTCTTC
CDR3: CASSADRGRFSVSEQFF

V: TRBV5-1
J: TRBJ2-3
D: NA
size: NA
DNA: TGCGCCAGCAGCTTGGCCCCACCCAGGGCAGATACGCAGTATTTT
CDR3: CASSLAPPRADTQYF

V: TRBV5-1
J: TRBJ2-1
D: TRBD2
size: NA
DNA: TGCGCCAGCAGCAGGGGACTAGCGGGAGGTATCGATGAGCAGTTCTTC
CDR3: CASSRGLAGGIDEQFF

V: TRBV7-9
J: TRBJ2-7
D: NA
size: NA
DNA: TGTGCCAGCAGCCTGACTTACGAGCAGTACTTC
CDR3: CASSLTYEQYF

V: TRBV5-1
J: TRBJ1-1
D: NA
size: NA
DNA: TGCGCCAGCAGTAAGTTCATCTGGCCAGATCTGAACACTGAAGCTTTCTTT
CDR3: CASSKFIWPDLNTEAFF

V: TRBV6-1
J: TRBJ2-5
D: TRBD1
size: NA
DNA: TGTGCCAGCAGTCGTTCCGGGACAGGGGGATGGACCCAGTACTTC
CDR3: CASSRSGTGGWTQYF

V: TRBV6-1
J: TRBJ2-5
D: NA
size: NA
DNA: TGTGCCAGCAGTGACAGGGAGACCCAGTACTTC
CDR3: CASSDRETQYF

V: TRBV2
J: TRBJ1-3
D: NA
size: once
DNA: TGTGCCAGCACTACAGGGCGGGGAAACACCATATATTTT
CDR3: CASTTGRGNTIYF

V: TRBV7-6
J: TRBJ1-2
D: NA
size: NA
DNA: TGTGCCAGCCCGATGTACCAGGGCCTATTACAAGACTATGGCTACACCTTC
CDR3: CASPMYQGLLQDYGYTF

V: TRBV19
J: TRBJ2-7
D: NA
size: NA
DNA: TGTGCCAGTAGTATAGAGCAGGGGCCCACCTACGAGCAGTACTTC
CDR3: CASSIEQGPTYEQYF

V: TRBV6-5
J: TRBJ1-5
D: NA
size: NA
DNA: TGTGCCAGCACCCCAGTAACAGGGAAGGCCCAGCATTTT
CDR3: CASTPVTGKAQHF

V: TRBV5-6
J: TRBJ2-3
D: TRBD2
size: NA
DNA: TGTGCCAGCAGTAGACTAGCGGGACTTCAGGGTACGCAGTATTTT
CDR3: CASSRLAGLQGTQYF

V: TRBV5-1
J: TRBJ2-1
D: NA
size: NA
DNA: TGCGCCAGCAGCTTTCGACAGATACTCCCCAATGAGCAGTTCTTC
CDR3: CASSFRQILPNEQFF

V: TRBV2
J: TRBJ2-2
D: NA
size: NA
DNA: TGTGCCAGCAATGGAGTGGCGGTTCGTATGGAGCTGTTTTTT
CDR3: CASNGVAVRMELFF

V: TRBV30
J: TRBJ2-1
D: NA
size: NA
DNA: TGTGCCTGTCATAAGGGCAGGGTCTGGGATGAGCAGTTCTTC
CDR3: CACHKGRVWDEQFF